The sample holds one count of the clone carrying this T cell receptor (beta chain). The antigen is unknown. The data are from a study of cytomegalovirus exposure and HLA in healthy donors. Study-level background: T cells numbering around 190 million yielded more than 100 million unique TCR beta sequences in an earlier analysis.

Germline loops: CDR1 SGHVS, CDR2 FQNEAQ. The CDR3 is 16 amino acids. With 5 bases clipped from V and 0 bases from J, the junction kept 2 bases outside the gene matches. Amplification used 60 Vbeta primers and 13 Jbeta primers. The repertoire was sequenced with immunoSEQ multiplex PCR; TCRdb's copy has only in-frame clones and lacks some. The table has 120,000 or so clones, around 79% seen once. General observations from the study: Some V segments (TRBV6-2 and TRBV6-3 among them) were excluded as indistinguishable. Rare TCR sequences predominated, though certain public TCRs were found in many donors.

Likely unrecorded immune exposures existed in these nominally healthy donors. This sequence originates from a woman between 25 and 40 years old in good health and CMV-seronegative. The rearrangement links TRBV7-8 to TRBJ2-1; 12 nucleotides align to TRBD2. Sequences were obtained from PBMCs. The CDR3 nucleotides read TGTGCCAGCAGCGCGGGACTAGCGGGCTCCTACAATGAGCAGTTCTTC. Translating it yields CASSAGLAGSYNEQFF.